Listed here are 4 T cell receptor beta chains from one sample, sequenced in a study of control samples from healthy donors and cancer patients (dated by TCRdb to the early 2020s). Libraries were constructed by the immunoSEQ multiplex PCR assay. TCRdb limited this immuneACCESS table to in-frame rearrangements with V and J called. A share of clones is missing; checked studies link under half to unresolved V genes, and the rest is unexplained. Within this sample are fewer than 150,000 clones, with roughly nine tenths of them counted one time only. The ten largest clones capture 6% to 8% of the sample. The material sequenced was blood. These receptors were taken from a woman between 18 and 30 years old in good health.

The rearrangement uses TRBV7-8 and TRBJ2-7; D ambiguous. The CDR3 sequence is 13 residues long. V shed 5 bases and J shed 4 bases, with 12 bases lying between them. Germline V gives CDR1 SGHVS, CDR2 FQNEAQ. In DNA, the CDR3 is TGTGCCAGCAGCCCGGATACCTATTACGAGCAGTACTTC. It translates to CASSPDTYYEQYF. Supplemented by reference TRBV7-8 and TRBJ2-7, the full variable domain reads GAGVSQSPRYKVAKRGQDVALRCDPISGHVSLFWYQQALGQGPEFLTYFQNEAQLDKSGLPSDRFFAERPEGSVSTLKIQRTQQEDSAVYLCASSPDTYYEQYFGPGTRLTVT.

The gene calls are TRBV3-1 (or the pseudogene TRBV3-2) and TRBJ2-5, with 10 bases fitting TRBD2. Germline-derived CDR1 and CDR2 are LGHDT and YNNKEL (reference sequence). This CDR3 spans 16 amino acids. J lost 2 bases, V lost 0 bases, and 3 bases had no gene match. The CDR3 bases are TGTGCCAGCAGCCAAGATGCGACTAGCGGGCAAGAGACCCAGTACTTC. Amino acids: CASSQDATSGQETQYF.

This chain connects TRBV7-9 to TRBJ2-1; 10 bases map to TRBD2. The CDR3 has 18 residues. V lost 1 base and J lost 7; bases outside the gene matches: 13. CDR1 SEHNR and CDR2 FQNEAQ come from the germline V gene (reference sequence). CDR3 region: CASSLDTSGATLRNEQFF. CDR3 in DNA: TGTGCCAGCAGCTTAGATACTAGCGGGGCGACTTTACGAAATGAGCAGTTCTTC.

In this sample, this clone turned up a few times. The chain links TRBV13 to TRBJ1-6; 7 nucleotides agree with TRBD1. This CDR3 is built from 16 residues. Trimming removed 0 bases from V and 10 bases from J; junction bases left unmatched: 9. Germline V gene lookup returns CDR1 PRHDT and CDR2 FYEKMQ (reference sequence). The CDR3 reads CASSLGGTANSSPLHF. In DNA, the CDR3 is TGTGCCAGCAGCTTAGGCGGGACAGCAAATAGCTCACCCCTCCACTTT. Full variable domain (missing parts from reference TRBV13 and TRBJ1-6): AAGVIQSPRHLIKEKRETATLKCYPIPRHDTVYWYQQGPGQDPQFLISFYEKMQSDKGSIPDRFSAQQFSDYHSELNMSSLELGDSALYFCASSLGGTANSSPLHFGNGTRLTVT.